The present entry profiles one TCR beta chain with its context. Using its own MiXCR run on the 5' RACE reads, TCRdb lists one record per CDR3 protein. Here the sample spans 400,000 to 450,000 distinct CDR3 sequences, over 15% being singletons. This entry belongs to a study of T cells after yellow fever vaccination. V was trimmed by 8 bases and J by 2 bases, leaving 16 bases between them. CDR3 length: 15 residues. In germline, CDR1 is SNHLY, CDR2 FYNNEI. The chain joins TRBV2 to TRBJ1-5, with D unclear. Sequencing used PBMCs, obtained before the yellow fever booster vaccination. This clonotype was sampled from a man aged 18 to 30 who received the YFV17D yellow fever vaccine. Here the CDR3 DNA reads TGTGCCAGCCGGGCGTCTCTAAGTGGCAATCAGCCCCAGCATTTT. It encodes CASRASLSGNQPQHF.